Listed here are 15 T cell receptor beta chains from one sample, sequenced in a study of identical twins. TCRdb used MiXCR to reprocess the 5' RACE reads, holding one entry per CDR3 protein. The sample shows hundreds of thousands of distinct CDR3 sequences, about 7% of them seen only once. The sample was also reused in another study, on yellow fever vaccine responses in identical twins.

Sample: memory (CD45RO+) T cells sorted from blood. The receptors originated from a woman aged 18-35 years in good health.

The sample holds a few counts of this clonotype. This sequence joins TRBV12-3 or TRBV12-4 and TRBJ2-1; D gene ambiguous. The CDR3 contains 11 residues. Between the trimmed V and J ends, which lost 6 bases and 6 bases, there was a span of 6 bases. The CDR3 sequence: CASSPSNEQFF. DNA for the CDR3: TGTGCCAGCAGCCCATCCAATGAGCAGTTCTTC.

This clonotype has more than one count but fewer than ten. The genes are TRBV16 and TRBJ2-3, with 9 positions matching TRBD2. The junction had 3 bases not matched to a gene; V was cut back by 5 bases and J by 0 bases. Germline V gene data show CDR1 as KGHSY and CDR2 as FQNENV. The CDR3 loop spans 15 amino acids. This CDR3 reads CASSSSGVSTDTQYF. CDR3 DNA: TGTGCCAGCAGCTCTAGCGGGGTGAGCACAGATACGCAGTATTTT.

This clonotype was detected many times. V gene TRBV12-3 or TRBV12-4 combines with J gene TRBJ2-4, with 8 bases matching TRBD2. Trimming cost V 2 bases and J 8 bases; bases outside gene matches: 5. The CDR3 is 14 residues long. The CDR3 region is CASSLRGGEDIQYF. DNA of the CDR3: TGTGCCAGCAGTTTACGGGGGGGCGAAGACATTCAGTACTTC.

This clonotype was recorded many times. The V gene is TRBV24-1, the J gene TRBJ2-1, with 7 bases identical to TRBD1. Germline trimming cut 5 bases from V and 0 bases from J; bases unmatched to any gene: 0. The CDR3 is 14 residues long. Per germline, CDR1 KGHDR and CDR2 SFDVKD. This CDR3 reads CATSGTGSYNEQFF. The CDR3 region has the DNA TGTGCCACCAGTGGGACAGGCTCCTACAATGAGCAGTTCTTC.

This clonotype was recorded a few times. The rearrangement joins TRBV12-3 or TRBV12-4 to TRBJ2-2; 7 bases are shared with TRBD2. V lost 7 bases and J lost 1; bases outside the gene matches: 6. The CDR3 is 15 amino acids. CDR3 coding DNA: TGTGCCAGCATCCCGGGACTAATGAACACCGGGGAGCTGTTTTTT. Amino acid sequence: CASIPGLMNTGELFF.

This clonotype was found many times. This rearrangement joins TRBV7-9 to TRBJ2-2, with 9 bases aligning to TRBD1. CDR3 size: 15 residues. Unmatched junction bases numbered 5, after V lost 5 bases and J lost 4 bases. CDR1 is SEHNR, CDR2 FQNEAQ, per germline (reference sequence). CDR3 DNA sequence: TGTGCCAGCAGCCCTAACAGGGGGCGCACCGGGGAGCTGTTTTTT. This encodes CASSPNRGRTGELFF.

CDR3 sequence reads: CASTRGSSGGSYNEQFF. The CDR3 DNA reads as TGTGCCAGCACCCGTGGTTCGAGCGGGGGATCCTACAATGAGCAGTTCTTC. The chain is built from TRBV5-5 and TRBJ2-1; 8 bases agree with TRBD2. Germline V gene data show CDR1 as SGHKS and CDR2 as YYEKEE (reference sequence). With V trimmed by 6 bases and J by 1 base, 12 bases remained unmatched. This CDR3 region has 17 residues.

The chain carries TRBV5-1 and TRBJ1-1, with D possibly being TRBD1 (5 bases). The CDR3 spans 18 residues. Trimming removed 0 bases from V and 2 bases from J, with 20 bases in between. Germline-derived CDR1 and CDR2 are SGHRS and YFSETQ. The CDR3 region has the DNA TGCGCCAGCAGCTTGGGATTCGACAGACTACAATCCAACACTGAAGCTTTCTTT. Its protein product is CASSLGFDRLQSNTEAFF.

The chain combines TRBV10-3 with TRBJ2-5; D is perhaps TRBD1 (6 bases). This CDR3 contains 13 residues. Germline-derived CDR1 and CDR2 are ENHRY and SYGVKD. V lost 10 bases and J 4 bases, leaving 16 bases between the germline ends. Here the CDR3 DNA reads TGTGCCACCAGGGGCCCAACAGGAGAGACCCAGTACTTC. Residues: CATRGPTGETQYF.

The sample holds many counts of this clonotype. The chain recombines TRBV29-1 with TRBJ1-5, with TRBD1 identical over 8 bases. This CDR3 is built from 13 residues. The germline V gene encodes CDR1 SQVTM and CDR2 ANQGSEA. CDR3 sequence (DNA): TGCAACTTACAGACAGGGGACAATCAGCCCCAGCATTTT. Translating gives CNLQTGDNQPQHF.

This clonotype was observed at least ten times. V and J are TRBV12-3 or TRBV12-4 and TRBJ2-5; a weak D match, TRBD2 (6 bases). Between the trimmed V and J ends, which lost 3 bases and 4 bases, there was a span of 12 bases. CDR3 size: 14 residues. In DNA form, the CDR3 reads TGTGCCAGCAGTTTTGGGCAGGGACTAGAGACCCAGTACTTC. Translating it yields CASSFGQGLETQYF.

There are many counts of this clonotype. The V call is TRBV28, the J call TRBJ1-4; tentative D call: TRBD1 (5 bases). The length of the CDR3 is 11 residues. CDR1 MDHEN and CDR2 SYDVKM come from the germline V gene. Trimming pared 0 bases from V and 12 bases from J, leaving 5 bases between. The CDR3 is CASSLWGELFF. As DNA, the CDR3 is TGTGCCAGCAGTTTATGGGGGGAACTGTTTTTT.

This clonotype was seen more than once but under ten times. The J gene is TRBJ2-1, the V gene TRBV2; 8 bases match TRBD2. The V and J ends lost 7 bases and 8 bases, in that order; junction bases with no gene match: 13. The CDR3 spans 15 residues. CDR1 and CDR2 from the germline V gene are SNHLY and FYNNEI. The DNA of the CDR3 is TGTGCCAGCATCCTGGTCGGCGGGAGGCGGGATGAGCAGTTCTTC. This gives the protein CASILVGGRRDEQFF.

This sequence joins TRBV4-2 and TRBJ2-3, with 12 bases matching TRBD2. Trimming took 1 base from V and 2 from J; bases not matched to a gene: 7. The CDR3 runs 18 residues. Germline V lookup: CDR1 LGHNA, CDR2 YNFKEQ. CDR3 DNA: TGTGCCAGCAGCCAAGGCCATACTAGCGGGGGGACCACAGATACGCAGTATTTT. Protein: CASSQGHTSGGTTDTQYF.

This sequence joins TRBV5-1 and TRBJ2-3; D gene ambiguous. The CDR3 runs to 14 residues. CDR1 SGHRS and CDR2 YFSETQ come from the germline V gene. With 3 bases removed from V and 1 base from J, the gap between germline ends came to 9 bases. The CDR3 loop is CASSWKLGTDTQYF. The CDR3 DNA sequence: TGCGCCAGCAGCTGGAAGCTAGGCACAGATACGCAGTATTTT.